The TCR beta chain under discussion was sequenced for a study of shared clonotypes between healthy human individuals. Details on this clone: Its antigen is unidentified.

Assay used: immunoSEQ multiplex PCR; TCRdb lists only in-frame clones, some missing. This table holds about 2 million clones, approximately 94% found once. Whole-study results and caveats: Sharing across a few donors was seen in roughly 5% of naive CD4 clonotypes. It was expected that sequencing depth would affect clonotype sharing among donors.

CD8 cells regarded as naive lacked CD45RO, were positively chosen for CCR7, and omitted terminally differentiated effector memory CD45RA+ cells. V was shortened by 2 bases and J by 7 bases, with 5 bases between the two germline ends. Per germline, CDR1 LNHDA and CDR2 SQIVND (reference sequence). The CDR3 loop spans 12 amino acids. The receptor comes from a man between 18 and 35 years old in good health. This chain uses TRBV19 with TRBJ2-2, with D unclear. What was sequenced was naive CD8+ T cells sorted from blood. The CDR3: CASSIQVGELFF. CDR3 DNA: TGTGCCAGTAGTATACAGGTCGGGGAGCTGTTTTTT.